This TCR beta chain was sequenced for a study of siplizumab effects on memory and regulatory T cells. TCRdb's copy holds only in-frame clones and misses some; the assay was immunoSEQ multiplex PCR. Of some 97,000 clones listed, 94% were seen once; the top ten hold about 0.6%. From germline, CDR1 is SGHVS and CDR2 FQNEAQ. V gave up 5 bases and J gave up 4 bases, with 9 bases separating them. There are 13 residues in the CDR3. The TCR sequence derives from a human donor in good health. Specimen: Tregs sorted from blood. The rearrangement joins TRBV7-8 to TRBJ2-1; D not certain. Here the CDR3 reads CASSPALYNEQFF. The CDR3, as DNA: TGTGCCAGCAGCCCCGCCTTATACAATGAGCAGTTCTTC.